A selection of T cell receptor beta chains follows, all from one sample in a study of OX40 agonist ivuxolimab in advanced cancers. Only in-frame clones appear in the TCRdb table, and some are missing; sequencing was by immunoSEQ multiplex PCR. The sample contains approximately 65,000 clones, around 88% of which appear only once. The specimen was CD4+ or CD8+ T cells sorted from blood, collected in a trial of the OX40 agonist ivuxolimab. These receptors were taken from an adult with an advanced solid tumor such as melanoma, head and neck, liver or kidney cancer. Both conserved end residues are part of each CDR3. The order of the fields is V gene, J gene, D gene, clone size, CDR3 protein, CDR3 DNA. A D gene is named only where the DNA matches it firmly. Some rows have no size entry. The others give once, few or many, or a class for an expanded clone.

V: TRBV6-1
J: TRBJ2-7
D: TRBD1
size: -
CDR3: CASKPGQGYEQYF
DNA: TGTGCCAGCAAACCGGGACAGGGGTACGAGCAGTACTTC

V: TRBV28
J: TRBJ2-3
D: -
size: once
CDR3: CASRESTDTQYF
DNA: TGTGCCAGCAGGGAAAGCACAGATACGCAGTATTTT

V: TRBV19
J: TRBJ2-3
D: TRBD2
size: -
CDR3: CASSPSRGTHTDTQYF
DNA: TGTGCCAGTAGTCCGTCGCGGGGGACCCACACAGATACGCAGTATTTT

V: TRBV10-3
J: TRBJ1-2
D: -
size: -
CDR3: CAISAREGGYTF
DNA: TGTGCCATCAGTGCCCGGGAGGGCGGCTACACCTTC

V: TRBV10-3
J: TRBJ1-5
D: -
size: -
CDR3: CAIQAGDVGQPQHF
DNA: TGTGCCATTCAGGCGGGAGACGTGGGTCAGCCCCAGCATTTT

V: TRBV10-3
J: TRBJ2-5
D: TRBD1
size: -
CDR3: CATMIGQGNGRGQETQYF
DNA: TGTGCCACAATGATCGGACAGGGGAACGGTCGGGGCCAAGAGACCCAGTACTTC

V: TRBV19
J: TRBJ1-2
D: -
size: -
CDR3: CASDPGWRDNYGYTF
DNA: TGTGCCAGCGACCCAGGGTGGAGAGATAACTATGGCTACACCTTC

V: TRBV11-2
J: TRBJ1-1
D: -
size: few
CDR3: CASSLIENTEAFF
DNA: TGTGCCAGCAGCTTAATAGAGAACACTGAAGCTTTCTTT

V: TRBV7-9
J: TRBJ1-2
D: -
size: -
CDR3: CASSPRDTMDYGYTF
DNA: TGTGCCAGCAGCCCGAGGGACACCATGGACTATGGCTACACCTTC

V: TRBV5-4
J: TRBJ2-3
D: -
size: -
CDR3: CASSLDYWGTDTQYF
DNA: TGTGCCAGCAGCTTGGACTACTGGGGCACAGATACGCAGTATTTT

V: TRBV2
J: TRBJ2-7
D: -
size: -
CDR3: CASSDRGGRNEQYF
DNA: TGTGCCAGCAGTGATAGGGGAGGTCGGAACGAGCAGTACTTC

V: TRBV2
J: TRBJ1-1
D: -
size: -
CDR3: CASSHRTEAFF
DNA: TGTGCCAGCAGTCACAGGACTGAAGCTTTCTTT

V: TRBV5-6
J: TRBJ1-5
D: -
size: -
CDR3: CASSLGGINQPQHF
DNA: TGTGCCAGCAGCTTGGGGGGAATCAATCAGCCCCAGCATTTT

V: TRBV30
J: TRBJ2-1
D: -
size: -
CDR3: CAWRDQREGQFF
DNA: TGTGCCTGGAGGGACCAGAGAGAAGGGCAGTTCTTC

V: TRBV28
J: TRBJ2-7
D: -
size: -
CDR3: CASGWAGIHTYEQYF
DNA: TGTGCCAGCGGCTGGGCGGGGATTCACACCTACGAGCAGTACTTC

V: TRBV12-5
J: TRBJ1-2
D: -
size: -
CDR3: CASGLGRPYGYTF
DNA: TGTGCTAGTGGTTTGGGCAGACCCTATGGCTACACCTTC

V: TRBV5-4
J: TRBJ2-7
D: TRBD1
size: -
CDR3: CASSSPSGTGYEQYF
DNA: TGTGCCAGCAGTTCACCTTCCGGGACAGGTTACGAGCAGTACTTC

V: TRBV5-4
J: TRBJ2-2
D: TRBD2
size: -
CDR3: CASSLPTSSGELFF
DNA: TGTGCCAGCAGCTTACCGACTAGCTCCGGGGAGCTGTTTTTT

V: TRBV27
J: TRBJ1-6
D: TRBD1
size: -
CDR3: CASSLTGAGSPLHF
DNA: TGTGCCAGCAGTTTGACAGGGGCAGGTTCACCCCTCCACTTT

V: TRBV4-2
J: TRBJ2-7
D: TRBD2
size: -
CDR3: CASSQDIRLAGSTYEQYF
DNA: TGTGCCAGCAGCCAAGATATCCGGCTAGCGGGTAGTACCTACGAGCAGTACTTC

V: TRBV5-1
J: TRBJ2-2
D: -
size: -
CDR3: CASSHGGTGGTGELFF
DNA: TGCGCCAGCAGCCACGGGGGGACAGGAGGCACCGGGGAGCTGTTTTTT

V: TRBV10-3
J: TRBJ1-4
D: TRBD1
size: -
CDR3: CAIAPGKGQGREKLFF
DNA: TGTGCCATTGCCCCGGGCAAGGGACAGGGTCGGGAAAAACTGTTTTTT

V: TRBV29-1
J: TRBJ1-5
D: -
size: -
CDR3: CSVVGASNQPQHF
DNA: TGCAGCGTTGTCGGCGCTAGCAATCAGCCCCAGCATTTT

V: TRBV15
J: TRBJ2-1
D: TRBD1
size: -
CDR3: CATSPGQGFVNEQFF
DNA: TGTGCCACCAGCCCGGGACAGGGATTTGTCAATGAGCAGTTCTTC

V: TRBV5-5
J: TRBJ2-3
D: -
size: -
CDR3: CASDTYGTDTQYF
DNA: TGTGCCAGCGACACCTACGGCACAGATACGCAGTATTTT

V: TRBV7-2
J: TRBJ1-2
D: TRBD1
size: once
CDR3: CASSQGQLRSGYTF
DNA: TGTGCCAGCAGCCAGGGACAGTTGAGAAGTGGCTACACCTTC

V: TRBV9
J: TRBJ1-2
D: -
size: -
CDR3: CASSVSGNNYGYTF
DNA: TGTGCCAGCAGCGTTTCCGGGAATAACTATGGCTACACCTTC

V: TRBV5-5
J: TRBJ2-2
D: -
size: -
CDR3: CASSLLGNGELFF
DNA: TGTGCCAGCAGCTTGTTGGGAAACGGGGAGCTGTTTTTT

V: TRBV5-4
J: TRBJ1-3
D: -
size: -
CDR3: CASSSSSYSGNTIYF
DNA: TGTGCCAGCAGCTCGAGCTCGTACTCTGGAAACACCATATATTTT

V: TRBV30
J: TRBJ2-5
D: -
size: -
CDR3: CAWNDQETQYF
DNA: TGTGCCTGGAACGACCAAGAGACCCAGTACTTC

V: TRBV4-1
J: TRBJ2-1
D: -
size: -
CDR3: CASSQDRRGSYNEQFF
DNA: TGCGCCAGCAGCCAAGATCGGCGGGGATCCTACAATGAGCAGTTCTTC

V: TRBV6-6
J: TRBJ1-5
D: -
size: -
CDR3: CASRPTTGLSNQPQHF
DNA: TGTGCCAGCAGGCCGACCACAGGATTGAGCAATCAGCCCCAGCATTTT

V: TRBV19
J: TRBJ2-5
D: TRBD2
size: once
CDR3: CASSGTSGGRETQYF
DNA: TGTGCCAGTAGCGGGACTAGCGGGGGGCGGGAGACCCAGTACTTC

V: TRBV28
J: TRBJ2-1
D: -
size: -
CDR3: CASSRLDNEQFF
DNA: TGTGCCAGCAGTCGACTGGACAATGAGCAGTTCTTC

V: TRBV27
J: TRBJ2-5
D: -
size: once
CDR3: CASSRREQETQYF
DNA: TGTGCCAGCAGTCGGCGGGAACAAGAGACCCAGTACTTC

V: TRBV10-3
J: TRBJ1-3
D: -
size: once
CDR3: CAISEGQTGPGNTIYF
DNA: TGTGCCATCAGTGAGGGGCAGACCGGTCCCGGAAACACCATATATTTT

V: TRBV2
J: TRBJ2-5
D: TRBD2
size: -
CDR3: CASSVESGMEETQYF
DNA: TGTGCCAGCAGTGTTGAAAGCGGGATGGAAGAGACCCAGTACTTC

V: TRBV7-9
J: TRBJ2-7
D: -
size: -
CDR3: CASSGDIDPEQYF
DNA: TGTGCCAGTAGCGGAGATATCGACCCCGAGCAGTACTTC

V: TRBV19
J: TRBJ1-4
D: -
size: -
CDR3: CASKDHDNEKLFF
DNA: TGTGCCAGTAAGGACCACGATAATGAAAAACTGTTTTTT

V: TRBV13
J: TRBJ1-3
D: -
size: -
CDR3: CASSPQLRSGNTIYF
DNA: TGTGCCAGCAGCCCCCAACTTCGCTCTGGAAACACCATATATTTT

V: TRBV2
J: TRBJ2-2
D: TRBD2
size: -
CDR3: CASSEAGSGRNTGELFF
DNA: TGTGCCAGCAGTGAAGCTGGTAGCGGGAGGAACACCGGGGAGCTGTTTTTT

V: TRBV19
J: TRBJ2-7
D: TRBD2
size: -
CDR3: CASSSGGVYEQYF
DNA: TGTGCCAGTAGTTCTGGGGGGGTCTACGAGCAGTACTTC

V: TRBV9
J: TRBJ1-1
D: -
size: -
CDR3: CASSPMPNTEAFF
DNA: TGTGCCAGCAGCCCAATGCCGAACACTGAAGCTTTCTTT

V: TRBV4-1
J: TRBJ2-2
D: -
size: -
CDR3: CASSQDQARTGELFF
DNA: TGCGCCAGCAGCCAGGACCAAGCACGGACCGGGGAGCTGTTTTTT

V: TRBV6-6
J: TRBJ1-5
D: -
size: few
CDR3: CASSYGSDQPQHF
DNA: TGTGCCAGCAGTTACGGATCGGATCAGCCCCAGCATTTT

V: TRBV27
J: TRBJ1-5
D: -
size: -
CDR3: CASSPGRISNQPQHF
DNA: TGTGCCAGCAGTCCAGGGCGTATAAGCAATCAGCCCCAGCATTTT

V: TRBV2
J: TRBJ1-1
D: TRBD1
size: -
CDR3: CASRFTGTGPTEAFF
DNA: TGTGCCAGCAGGTTTACCGGGACAGGGCCCACTGAAGCTTTCTTT

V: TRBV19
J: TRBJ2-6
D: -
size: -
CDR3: CASSRLLSSGANVLTF
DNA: TGTGCCAGTAGCCGCCTCCTAAGCTCTGGGGCCAACGTCCTGACTTTC

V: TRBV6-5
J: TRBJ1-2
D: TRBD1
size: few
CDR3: CASRHRGGAGYGYTF
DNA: TGTGCCAGCAGGCACCGAGGGGGCGCGGGCTATGGCTACACCTTC

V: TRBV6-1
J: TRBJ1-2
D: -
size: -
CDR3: CASSDRPPIEGYTF
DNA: TGTGCCAGCAGTGACCGGCCCCCCATAGAAGGCTACACCTTC

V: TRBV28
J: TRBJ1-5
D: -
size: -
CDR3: CASSRHAPVHNQPQHF
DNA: TGTGCCAGCAGCCGGCATGCGCCGGTACACAATCAGCCCCAGCATTTT

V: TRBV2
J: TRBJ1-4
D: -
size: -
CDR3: CASSTESNEKLFF
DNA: TGTGCCAGCAGTACGGAATCTAATGAAAAACTGTTTTTT

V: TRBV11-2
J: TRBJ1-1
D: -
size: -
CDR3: CASSSTMNTEAFF
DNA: TGTGCCAGCAGCTCTACAATGAACACTGAAGCTTTCTTT

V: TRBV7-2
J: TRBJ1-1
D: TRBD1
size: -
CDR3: CASSWTGAATEAFF
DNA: TGTGCCAGCAGCTGGACAGGGGCGGCCACTGAAGCTTTCTTT